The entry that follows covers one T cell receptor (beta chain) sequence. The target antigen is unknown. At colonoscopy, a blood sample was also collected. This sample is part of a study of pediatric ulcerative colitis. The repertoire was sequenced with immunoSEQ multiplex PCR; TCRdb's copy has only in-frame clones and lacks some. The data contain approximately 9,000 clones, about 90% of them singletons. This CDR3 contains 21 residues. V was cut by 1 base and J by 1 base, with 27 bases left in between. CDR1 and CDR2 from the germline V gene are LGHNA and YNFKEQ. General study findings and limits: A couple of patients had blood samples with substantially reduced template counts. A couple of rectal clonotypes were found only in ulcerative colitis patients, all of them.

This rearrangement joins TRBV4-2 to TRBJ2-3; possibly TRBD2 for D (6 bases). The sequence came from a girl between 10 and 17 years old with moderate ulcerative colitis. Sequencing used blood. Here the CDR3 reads CASSQALRGSGWGLGTDTQYF. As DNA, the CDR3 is TGTGCCAGCAGCCAAGCTCTTCGGGGTAGCGGTTGGGGTTTAGGCACAGATACGCAGTATTTT.